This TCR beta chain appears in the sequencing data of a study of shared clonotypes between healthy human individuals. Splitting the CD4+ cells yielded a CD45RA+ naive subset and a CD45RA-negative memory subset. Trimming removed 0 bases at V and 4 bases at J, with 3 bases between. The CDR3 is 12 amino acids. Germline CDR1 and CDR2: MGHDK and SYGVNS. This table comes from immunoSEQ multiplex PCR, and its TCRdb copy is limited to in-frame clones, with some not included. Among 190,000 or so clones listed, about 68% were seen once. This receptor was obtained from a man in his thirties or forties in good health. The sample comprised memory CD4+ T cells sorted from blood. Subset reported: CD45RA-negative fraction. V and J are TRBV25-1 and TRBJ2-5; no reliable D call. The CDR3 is CASSEYGETQYF. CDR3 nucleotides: TGTGCCAGCAGTGAATATGGAGAGACCCAGTACTTC.